The following is a T cell receptor beta chain sequence with its context. What it recognizes is unknown. The assay was immunoSEQ multiplex PCR, and TCRdb's table has in-frame clones only and misses some. The table has around 70,000 clones, 94% seen once. While the first cohort had over 650 subjects, the donors belonged to the separate validation cohort of roughly 130 subjects. This record comes from a study of cytomegalovirus exposure and HLA in healthy donors. V trimming: 0 bases; J trimming: 7 bases; junction bases outside the gene matches: 11. Germline V gene data show CDR1 as GTSNPN and CDR2 as SVGIG (reference sequence). This CDR3 contains 16 residues. Points from the study as a whole: Among TCR beta chains, those listed as cytomegalovirus-associated numbered around 160. Most TCR sequences proved rare, with some public TCRs found in many donors. It was reportedly the case that the classifier diagnosed cytomegalovirus status with high specificity and sensitivity.

This receptor was taken from a man between 18 and 35 years old in good health and CMV-seropositive. The J gene is TRBJ2-1, the V gene TRBV30, with 8 bases lining up with TRBD1. The sequenced material came from PBMCs. CDR3 sequence reads: CAWSVLIRGLGNEQFF. In DNA, the CDR3 is TGTGCCTGGAGTGTACTGATCAGGGGGCTGGGGAATGAGCAGTTCTTC.